The 9 T cell receptor beta chains listed next were all sequenced from one sample in a study of T cell responses to AZD1222 COVID-19 vaccine (dated by TCRdb to the early 2020s). The time point label, as the study defines it: baseline before first vaccination. Library preparation was by the immunoSEQ multiplex PCR assay. TCRdb stores this immuneACCESS table with in-frame sequences only. Part of the clones is absent; in the studies checked, under half of the shortfall reflects unresolved V genes, and no reason is known for the rest. The sample data list over 100,000 clones, and 87% of these were observed just once. Jointly, the top ten make up roughly 5.2% of the sample. The sample consisted of peripheral blood, taken on day 0 of AZD1222 vaccination. The source of these receptors is an adult in good health.

The chain has TRBV11-2 and TRBJ1-1; TRBD1 matches 7 bases. With 5 bases clipped from V and 6 bases from J, the junction kept 12 bases outside the gene matches. Germline CDR1 reads SGHAT; CDR2 reads FQNNGV. The CDR3 runs to 15 residues. The CDR3 nucleotides read TGTGCCAGCAGCCCCCGACAGGGTTTGGCAGCTGAAGCTTTCTTT. This translates into CASSPRQGLAAEAFF.

The chain links TRBV27 to TRBJ1-1; D is ambiguous. V was trimmed by 6 bases and J by 6 bases, leaving 14 bases between them. Per germline, CDR1 MNHEY and CDR2 SMNVEV (reference sequence). The CDR3 loop spans 13 amino acids. CDR3 nucleotides: TGTGCCAGCAGACTCGGGTCTAGATCTGAAGCTTTCTTT. Protein product: CASRLGSRSEAFF.

The chain carries TRBV3-1 (or the pseudogene TRBV3-2) and TRBJ2-3, with D possibly being TRBD2 (5 bases). Trimming removed 2 bases at V and 5 bases at J, with 11 bases between. Germline values: CDR1 LGHDT, CDR2 YNNKEL (reference sequence). This CDR3 spans 14 amino acids. The CDR3 here is CASSQNNGEDTQYF. The CDR3 DNA sequence: TGTGCCAGCAGCCAAAATAACGGGGAAGATACGCAGTATTTT.

The chain joins TRBV5-1 to TRBJ2-3, with D possibly TRBD2 on 5 matching bases. The CDR3 spans 15 residues. Trimming took off 0 bases at V and 3 bases at J, with 11 bases between the two ends. Per the germline V gene, CDR1 is SGHRS and CDR2 is YFSETQ. Here the CDR3 reads CASSLVSGSTDTQYF. The CDR3 nucleotides read TGCGCCAGCAGCTTGGTGTCGGGATCTACAGATACGCAGTATTTT.

This sequence joins TRBV28 and TRBJ2-1; a possible D gene is TRBD2 (5 bases). Germline CDR1 is MDHEN and CDR2 is SYDVKM. The length of the CDR3 is 14 residues. The V and J ends lost 0 bases and 9 bases respectively, with 12 bases between them. The CDR3 reads CASSLWAASGEQFF. CDR3 nucleotides: TGTGCCAGCAGTTTATGGGCGGCCAGCGGTGAGCAGTTCTTC.

This clone was seen more than once but under ten times. This chain uses TRBV7-2 with TRBJ1-1, with D unresolved. CDR1 SGHTA and CDR2 FQGNSA come from the germline V gene. This CDR3 has 13 amino acids. The ends were cut back, 6 bases at V and 3 bases at J, with 11 bases in the middle. The CDR3 loop reads CASSKDQDTEAFF. The CDR3, as DNA: TGTGCCAGCAGTAAGGACCAAGACACTGAAGCTTTCTTT.

As for this clone: At one end the junction does not follow the germline gene, possibly because of a read error. This sequence joins TRBV12-3 or TRBV12-4 and TRBJ1-4; D is ambiguous. There are 12 residues in the CDR3. The CDR3 reads CASSLDRGSPVF. CDR3 sequence (DNA): TGTGCCAGCAGTTTAGACAGAGGGAGTCCTGTTTTT.

As to this clone: Within the sample, other DNA sequences also encode this same CDR3. The rearrangement links TRBV6-6 to TRBJ2-7; 8 bases align to TRBD1. This CDR3 contains 14 residues. The ends lost 2 bases at V and 3 bases at J; junction bases unmatched: 3. Germline lookup yields CDR1 MNHNY and CDR2 SVGAGI (reference sequence). The CDR3 region is CASSYTGGGYEQYF. In nucleotides, the CDR3 is TGTGCCAGCAGTTACACAGGGGGAGGCTACGAGCAGTACTTC.

In DNA form, the CDR3 reads TGTGCCAGCAGCCTGGGACTAGCGGGAAAAAATTACAATGAGCAGTTCTTC. It codes for CASSLGLAGKNYNEQFF. This chain uses TRBV5-4 with TRBJ2-1; 13 bases align to TRBD2. The V gene end was trimmed by 4 bases and the J gene end by 4 bases; junction bases not matched to a gene: 8. The CDR3 has 17 amino acids. The germline V gene encodes CDR1 SGHNT and CDR2 YYREEE (reference sequence).